What follows are 18 T cell receptor beta chains derived from one specimen sequenced in a study of OX40 agonist ivuxolimab in advanced cancers. Clones were sequenced by immunoSEQ multiplex PCR, and TCRdb holds only the in-frame ones, with some missing. The table shows roughly 33,000 clones, with nearly 75% occurring only once. Sequencing was performed on CD4+ or CD8+ T cells sorted from blood, taken in a trial of the OX40 agonist ivuxolimab. The receptors shown here come from an adult with an advanced solid tumor such as melanoma, head and neck, liver or kidney cancer.

The chain employs TRBV6-6 and TRBJ1-6; weak D call: TRBD1 (6 bases). The CDR3 has 11 amino acids. Germline values: CDR1 MNHNY, CDR2 SVGAGI (reference sequence). V gave up 7 bases and J gave up 9 bases, with 7 bases separating them. As DNA, the CDR3 is TGTGCCAGCAAGGGGGGTTCACCCCTCCACTTT. As protein: CASKGGSPLHF.

This clone has just a few counts. This chain joins TRBV9 and TRBJ1-2; weak D call: TRBD1 (6 bases). Germline CDR1 is SGDLS and CDR2 is YYNGEE. The CDR3 is made up of 14 amino acids. The V gene lost 2 bases and the J gene lost 8 bases, with 16 bases spanning the gap. The CDR3 nucleotides are TGTGCCAGCAGCGTTGGGACGGGGGCCGAGGGCTACACCTTC. Its translation: CASSVGTGAEGYTF.

The chain joins TRBV9 to TRBJ2-5; perhaps TRBD2 as D (6 bases). The DNA end is a closer match to TRBJ2-7, so the J assignment may be wrong. This CDR3 contains 14 residues. Germline V lookup: CDR1 SGDLS, CDR2 YYNGEE. This CDR3 reads CASSVTDVAAEQYF. CDR3 sequence (DNA): TGTGCCAGCAGCGTGACCGACGTAGCGGCCGAGCAGTACTTC.

The chain couples TRBV2 to TRBJ2-4; 10 bases line up with TRBD1. The germline V gene encodes CDR1 SNHLY and CDR2 FYNNEI. Trimming took 4 bases from V and 9 from J; bases not matched to a gene: 15. The CDR3 sequence is 17 residues long. The CDR3 spells CASSGLFSDRGGGIQYF. The CDR3, as DNA: TGTGCCAGCAGTGGGCTTTTTTCGGACAGGGGGGGTGGCATTCAGTACTTC. Together with reference TRBV2 and TRBJ2-4, the CDR3 gives the full variable domain: EPEVTQTPSHQVTQMGQEVILRCVPISNHLYFYWYRQILGQKVEFLVSFYNNEISEKSEIFDDQFSVERPDGSNFTLKIRSTKLEDSAMYFCASSGLFSDRGGGIQYFGAGTRLSVL.

The CDR3 here is CASSLGGANVLTF. The CDR3 nucleotides are TGTGCCAGCAGCTTAGGTGGGGCCAACGTCCTGACTTTC. V gene TRBV7-2 combines with J gene TRBJ2-6; no firm D call. V was clipped by 1 base and J by 3 bases, with 1 base between them. From germline, CDR1 is SGHTA and CDR2 FQGNSA. The CDR3 sequence is 13 residues long.

This chain connects TRBV2 to TRBJ2-1, with D possibly TRBD2 on 6 matching bases. The V end was cut by 0 bases, the J end by 15 bases, with 15 bases between. CDR3 size: 13 residues. Germline CDR1 SNHLY, CDR2 FYNNEI. The CDR3 here is CASSEAPGGFRFF. DNA for the CDR3: TGTGCCAGCAGTGAAGCACCCGGAGGGTTTCGGTTCTTC.

The V gene is TRBV5-4, the J gene TRBJ2-2, with 8 nucleotides matching TRBD2. The CDR3 contains 16 residues. Germline CDR1 and CDR2: SGHNT and YYREEE (reference sequence). J gave up 4 bases and V 4 bases, and 9 bases lay outside the gene matches. In DNA, the CDR3 is TGTGCCAGCAGCACCTCTGGGACTAGAGTCACCGGGGAGCTGTTTTTT. This translates into CASSTSGTRVTGELFF.

This chain links TRBV6-5 with TRBJ1-6, with 7 bases aligning to TRBD1. With V trimmed by 2 bases and J by 7 bases, 5 bases remained unmatched. CDR1 and CDR2 (germline): MNHEY, SVGAGI. The CDR3 is 15 residues long. The CDR3 protein is CASSYEPGGNSPLHF. The CDR3 DNA reads TGTGCCAGCAGTTACGAGCCAGGGGGAAATTCACCCCTCCACTTT.

CDR3 in DNA: TGCGCCAGCAGTAGCGACAGGGGGCGGCAGCCCCAGCATTTT. It codes for CASSSDRGRQPQHF. This sequence joins TRBV10-2 and TRBJ1-5, with TRBD1 matching over 10 bases. The CDR3 covers 14 residues. V was clipped by 5 bases and J by 7 bases; unmatched bases: 5. In germline, CDR1 is WSHSY, CDR2 SAAADI.

The chain is built from TRBV7-2 and TRBJ1-3; D gene uncertain. V lost 1 base, J lost 0 bases, and 10 bases lay in between. The CDR3 extends over 16 amino acids. The germline CDR1 and CDR2 sequences are SGHTA and FQGNSA. The CDR3 nucleotides read TGTGCCAGCAGCTTAGGCGTCAGACACTCTGGAAACACCATATATTTT. Translated: CASSLGVRHSGNTIYF.

About this clone: The same CDR3 can be traced to other DNA sequences in this sample. V gene TRBV7-9 combines with J gene TRBJ1-2; TRBD1 is a possible D gene (5 bases). CDR1 SEHNR and CDR2 FQNEAQ come from the germline V gene (reference sequence). The CDR3 has 13 amino acids. V was pared by 5 bases and J by 7 bases, with 14 bases between. In DNA form, the CDR3 reads TGTGCCAGCAGCGTCCAGGGACCCCTTGGCTACACCTTC. Its translation: CASSVQGPLGYTF.

The rearrangement uses TRBV5-1 and TRBJ2-7; D may correspond to TRBD1 or TRBD2 (5 bases each). The CDR3 extends over 15 amino acids. V dropped 3 bases and J dropped 5 bases, with 18 bases sitting between them. CDR1 and CDR2 from the germline V gene are SGHRS and YFSETQ. The CDR3 here is CASSWSGGRGDEQYF. CDR3 sequence (DNA): TGCGCCAGCAGCTGGTCTGGGGGACGGGGAGACGAGCAGTACTTC.

The chain joins TRBV6-1 to TRBJ2-5; 7 bases align to TRBD1. This CDR3 has 14 residues. The junction had 7 bases not matched to a gene; V was cut back by 7 bases and J by 2 bases. Per the germline V gene, CDR1 is MNHNS and CDR2 is SASEGT. The chain's CDR3 is CASIPTTGQETQYF. The DNA for the CDR3 is TGTGCCAGCATCCCAACGACAGGGCAAGAGACCCAGTACTTC.

The chain is built from TRBV30 and TRBJ2-5; 7 nucleotides line up with TRBD1. The end of the DNA aligns better with TRBJ2-7, so the J call may be wrong. This CDR3 contains 12 residues. The germline CDR1 and CDR2 sequences are GTSNPN and SVGIG (reference sequence). The CDR3 bases are TGTGCCTGGGGACAGGCCTCCTACGAGCAGTACTTC. Its protein is CAWGQASYEQYF.

V gene TRBV5-1 combines with J gene TRBJ2-2; D remains ambiguous. This CDR3 is built from 16 residues. Deletions cut 0 bases from V and 4 bases from J, with 13 bases between. The germline V gene has CDR1 SGHRS and CDR2 YFSETQ. The CDR3 coding sequence is TGCGCCAGCAGCTTGGATGGGCTTGGAGTCACCGGGGAGCTGTTTTTT. Its protein product is CASSLDGLGVTGELFF.

The chain has TRBV5-1 and TRBJ2-5; D unclear. The CDR3 runs 12 residues. Germline V gene lookup returns CDR1 SGHRS and CDR2 YFSETQ. The germline V and J ends were trimmed by 5 bases and 5 bases, with 10 bases remaining between them. DNA for the CDR3: TGCGCCAGCAGTCTTACTACGGAGACCCAGTACTTC. Translating gives CASSLTTETQYF. The full variable domain, completed using reference TRBV5-1 and TRBJ2-5, is KAGVTQTPRYLIKTRGQQVTLSCSPISGHRSVSWYQQTPGQGLQFLFEYFSETQRNKGNFPGRFSGRQFSNSRSEMNVSTLELGDSALYLCASSLTTETQYFGPGTRLLVL.

Note on this clone: The sample holds other DNA sequences that translate to the same CDR3. The rearrangement joins TRBV5-1 to TRBJ1-1; 8 nucleotides agree with TRBD1. The CDR3 length is 15 residues. In germline, CDR1 is SGHRS, CDR2 YFSETQ. V dropped 0 bases and J dropped 5; count of bases not matched to a gene: 6. The CDR3, as DNA: TGCGCCAGCAGCTTGGAGGGCAGGGGGCCTACTGAAGCTTTCTTT. Residues: CASSLEGRGPTEAFF.

The V gene is TRBV6-4, the J gene TRBJ1-1, with no clear D. Trimming pared 3 bases from V and 10 bases from J, leaving 12 bases between. The germline V gene has CDR1 MRHNA and CDR2 SNTAGT. The CDR3 totals 12 residues. For the CDR3, the DNA is TGTGCCAGCAGTGATCCTCGATTTGGAGCTTTCTTT. Its translation is CASSDPRFGAFF.